Listed below are T cell receptor beta chains from one sample, sequenced in a study of vaccination effects on CD4 cells after COVID-19. No antigen is known for these receptors. Clones were sequenced by immunoSEQ multiplex PCR, and TCRdb holds only the in-frame ones, with some missing. The sample has some 70,000 clones; roughly 80% are singletons. The material was CD4+ T cells from PBMCs cultured without peptide, obtained after COVID-19 vaccination. The receptor source for this set is a human donor who received a COVID-19 vaccine. The CDR3 runs from the conserved cysteine through the conserved F or W. D genes are given only for firm matches. The listing skips clone size in some rows; elsewhere it reads once, few, many or a size class.

>-|-|TRBV6-4|TRBJ2-1
CASSMGTGSYNEQFF
TGTGCCAGCAGTATGGGGACTGGGTCCTACAATGAGCAGTTCTTC
>TRBD1|-|TRBV5-6|TRBJ2-5
CASSFQGARETQYF
TGTGCCAGCAGCTTTCAGGGGGCAAGGGAGACCCAGTACTTC
>-|-|TRBV11-2|TRBJ2-6
CASSSRLDRANVLTF
TGTGCCAGCAGCTCGCGTTTGGATAGGGCCAACGTCCTGACTTTC
>-|-|TRBV11-3|TRBJ2-5
CASSFGSLETQYF
TGTGCCAGCAGCTTTGGGTCCTTAGAGACCCAGTACTTC
>-|-|TRBV18|TRBJ2-5
CASSPPGQETQYF
TGTGCCAGCTCACCACCGGGACAAGAGACCCAGTACTTC
>TRBD1|-|TRBV6-5|TRBJ2-3
CASRHDRADTQYF
TGTGCCAGCAGACATGACAGGGCGGATACGCAGTATTTT
>-|-|TRBV7-2|TRBJ1-2
CASSVISRRGRGGYTF
TGTGCCAGCAGCGTAATTTCGCGCAGGGGAAGGGGGGGCTACACCTTC
>-|-|TRBV6-4|TRBJ1-3
CASSSTAGNTIYF
TGTGCCAGCAGTTCGACGGCTGGAAACACCATATATTTT
>-|-|TRBV7-2|TRBJ2-3
CASLVQQLDTQYF
TGTGCCAGCCTCGTCCAACAATTGGATACGCAGTATTTT
>-|-|TRBV6-6|TRBJ2-2
CASSPQGYNGELFF
TGTGCCAGCAGCCCACAGGGTTACAACGGGGAGCTGTTTTTT
>TRBD1|-|TRBV9|TRBJ2-6
CASSVGGTGRFFSGANVLTF
TGTGCCAGCAGCGTAGGTGGGACAGGGAGATTTTTCTCTGGGGCCAACGTCCTGACTTTC
>-|few|TRBV29-1|TRBJ2-3
CSVHPQAQYF
TGCAGCGTCCACCCCCAGGCGCAGTATTTT
>-|-|TRBV18|TRBJ1-2
CASSPGQQALYGYTF
TGTGCCAGCTCACCGGGACAACAGGCGCTCTATGGCTACACCTTC
>-|-|TRBV6-5|TRBJ1-3
CASSYSQLNSGNTIYF
TGTGCCAGCAGTTACTCACAGCTGAACTCTGGAAACACCATATATTTT
>-|once|TRBV24-1|TRBJ2-5
CATSAEQETQYF
TGTGCCACCAGTGCCGAACAAGAGACCCAGTACTTC
>-|-|TRBV7-2|TRBJ1-2
CASSLGWGYGYTF
TGTGCCAGCAGCTTAGGCTGGGGGTATGGCTACACCTTC
>-|-|TRBV21-1|TRBJ1-6
CASSKDNRGSRTYYNSPLHF
TGTGCCAGCAGCAAAGACAACAGGGGATCCCGCACTTACTATAATTCACCCCTCCACTTT
>-|-|TRBV5-3|TRBJ1-6
CARSYIRDSGSPLHF
TGTGCCAGAAGCTATATAAGGGACTCTGGCTCACCCCTCCACTTT
>-|once|TRBV7-8|TRBJ1-4
CASSLNQGRIGEKLFF
TGTGCCAGCAGCTTAAACCAGGGCAGAATAGGTGAAAAACTGTTTTTT
>-|-|TRBV7-2|TRBJ2-3
CASSTNRVSTDTQYF
TGTGCCAGCAGCACAAACAGGGTTAGCACAGATACGCAGTATTTT
>TRBD1|-|TRBV18|TRBJ1-4
CASSPVTGGTEKLFF
TGTGCCAGCTCACCAGTTACAGGGGGCACCGAAAAACTGTTTTTT
>-|-|TRBV24-1|TRBJ1-2
CATNSDGGNGYTF
TGTGCCACCAATTCCGACGGGGGGAATGGCTACACCTTC
>TRBD1|-|TRBV4-1|TRBJ1-4
CASSYQGANEKLFF
TGCGCCAGCAGCTACCAGGGGGCTAATGAAAAACTGTTTTTT
>-|-|TRBV2|TRBJ2-1
CASSRLSSYNEQFF
TGTGCCAGCAGTCGATTAAGCTCCTACAATGAGCAGTTCTTC
>-|-|TRBV6-1|TRBJ1-1
CASSEARGLIPNTEAFF
TGTGCCAGCAGTGAAGCCAGAGGACTGATACCGAACACTGAAGCTTTCTTT
>TRBD1|once|TRBV7-8|TRBJ1-2
CASSQTGTDVHGYTF
TGTGCCAGCAGCCAAACCGGGACAGATGTTCATGGCTACACCTTC
>-|-|TRBV12-3/TRBV12-4|TRBJ1-2
CASSFSGGYGYTF
TGTGCCAGCAGTTTTTCCGGCGGTTATGGCTACACCTTC
>-|-|TRBV2|TRBJ1-1
CASSAQGMIEAFF
TGTGCCAGCAGTGCCCAGGGGATGATTGAAGCTTTCTTT
>-|-|TRBV18|TRBJ1-4
CASSPLSGATNEKLFF
TGTGCCAGCTCACCCCTCTCCGGGGCAACTAATGAAAAACTGTTTTTT
>TRBD1|-|TRBV6-4|TRBJ1-2
CASSRTGTGGIGYTF
TGTGCCAGCAGCCGGACCGGGACAGGGGGCATTGGCTACACCTTC
>-|-|TRBV10-1|TRBJ1-6
CASSEGAGSPLHF
TGCGCCAGCAGTGAGGGGGCAGGGTCACCCCTCCACTTT
>TRBD1|few|TRBV29-1|TRBJ1-2
CSVVTGGGNYGYTF
TGCAGCGTTGTTACAGGGGGGGGAAACTATGGCTACACCTTC
>-|-|TRBV12-3/TRBV12-4|TRBJ1-1
CASSGTPNTEAFF
TGTGCCAGCAGCGGGACACCGAACACTGAAGCTTTCTTT
>-|-|TRBV6-1|TRBJ1-3
CASSETAGGTGNTIYF
TGTGCCAGCAGTGAAACGGCCGGGGGTACGGGAAACACCATATATTTT
>-|-|TRBV3-1/TRBV3-2|TRBJ1-1
CASSRLAEEASRVNTEAFF
TGTGCCAGCAGTCGTTTGGCCGAAGAGGCCAGCAGGGTGAACACTGAAGCTTTCTTT
>-|-|TRBV5-1|TRBJ2-1
CASSLAMVSYNEQFF
TGCGCCAGCAGCTTGGCCATGGTGTCCTACAATGAGCAGTTCTTC
>TRBD2|-|TRBV30|TRBJ2-1
CAWRTSGGAISYNEQFF
TGTGCCTGGAGAACTAGCGGGGGGGCCATATCCTACAATGAGCAGTTCTTC
>-|-|TRBV2|TRBJ1-1
CASRAGRENTEAFF
TGTGCCAGCAGAGCCGGTAGGGAGAACACTGAAGCTTTCTTT
>-|-|TRBV2|TRBJ1-6
CASSEALPGVSSPLHF
TGTGCCAGCAGTGAAGCGCTTCCAGGGGTAAGTTCACCCCTCCACTTT
>-|-|TRBV4-1|TRBJ2-5
CASRRALQETQYF
TGCGCCAGCAGAAGAGCGCTCCAAGAGACCCAGTACTTC
>TRBD1|-|TRBV28|TRBJ1-2
CASSLLGSGGRYGYTF
TGTGCCAGCAGTTTATTGGGTTCAGGGGGAAGGTATGGCTACACCTTC
>-|few|TRBV18|TRBJ1-2
CASSQANYGYTF
TGTGCCAGCTCACAGGCGAACTATGGCTACACCTTC
>TRBD1|-|TRBV30|TRBJ1-2
CAWRLEPGQSNYGYTF
TGTGCCTGGAGACTAGAACCGGGACAGAGTAACTATGGCTACACCTTC
>-|-|TRBV6-2/TRBV6-3|TRBJ1-5
CASSYQGLGQPQHF
TGTGCCAGCAGTTATCAGGGGTTGGGGCAGCCCCAGCATTTT